This T cell receptor beta chain was identified in a study of CD8+ T cells in alopecia areata. Findings of the study overall: When scalp samples are sequenced, resident alphabeta T cells of normal skin are also captured. With patients, TCR sharing proved less clear than in mice, a difference possibly related to HLA.

Sorting of CD4+ and CD8+ T cells was performed on PBMCs. Reverse transcription of extracted RNA yielded cDNA, which provided the sequencing template. Some clones are missing from TCRdb's copy, which holds only in-frame ones; the method was immunoSEQ multiplex PCR. Of some 180,000 clones listed, approximately 60% are singletons. The germline V gene encodes CDR1 MGHRA and CDR2 YSYEKL. CDR3 length: 16 residues. The V segment lost 0 bases and the J segment 5 bases; nucleotides outside the gene matches: 6. This clone was seen a handful of times. Its specificity is not known. This chain uses TRBV4-1 with TRBJ2-1, with 8 bases lining up with TRBD1. The sequence came from a human donor in good health. The sequenced material came from CD8+ T cells sorted from blood. CDR3 amino acids: CASSQEPGGMNNEQFF. The DNA of the CDR3 is TGCGCCAGCAGCCAAGAGCCAGGGGGCATGAACAATGAGCAGTTCTTC.